This T cell receptor beta chain was sequenced for a study of cytomegalovirus exposure and HLA in healthy donors. The overall study: When 398 donors were genotyped, roughly 80% of them were found to fall in the Caucasian-associated ancestry cluster.

Primers for the PCR totalled 60 Vbeta and 13 Jbeta. Libraries were prepared by immunoSEQ multiplex PCR; TCRdb keeps only in-frame clonotypes and omits some of them. The data show some 150,000 clones, with 76% seen just once and 1.5% to 2% held by the top ten. CDR1 and CDR2 from the germline V gene are SGHRS and YFSETQ. The CDR3 runs to 16 residues. The V end lost 1 base, the J end lost 3 bases, and 14 bases lay between the germline ends. Study-wide results and limits: Within an earlier analysis, most TCR beta V segments proved productive either about 90% or about 30% of the time. Cytomegalovirus association was listed for roughly 160 TCR beta chains. TCR beta sequences reportedly predicted most subjects' HLA-A and HLA-B alleles accurately.

This clone has more than one count but fewer than ten. The antigen is undetermined. Source material: PBMCs. The rearrangement links TRBV5-1 to TRBJ1-3, with a possible D match to TRBD1 (6 bases). This sequence originates from a female donor in good health and CMV-seropositive. The CDR3 region has the DNA TGCGCCAGCAGCTTGAAGGACAGCTATTTTGGAAACACCATATATTTT. This translates into CASSLKDSYFGNTIYF.